This T cell receptor beta chain appears in the sequencing data of a study of shared clonotypes between healthy human individuals. Sequenced by immunoSEQ multiplex PCR; TCRdb stores in-frame clones only, minus some. This sample has 2 million to 2.5 million clones; over 90% occur once, and the top ten carry approximately 0.4%. The study separated CD4+ cells into CD45RA+ naive and CD45RA-negative memory subsets. The sequencing sample was made of naive CD4+ T cells from PBMCs. Regarding subset: CD45RA+ positively selected. The receptor was isolated from a man aged 18 to 30 in good health. Some clones in this sample may be carry-over from other donors' samples.

The CDR3 spells CASSLSLNTEAFF. The CDR3 nucleotides are TGTGCCAGCAGTCTCAGTCTGAACACTGAAGCTTTCTTT. The J gene is TRBJ1-1, the V gene TRBV25-1; D remains unclear. Germline-derived CDR1 and CDR2 are MGHDK and SYGVNS. With 5 bases removed from V and 0 bases from J, the gap between germline ends came to 7 bases. The CDR3 length is 13 residues.